This T cell receptor (beta chain) was captured in a study of cytomegalovirus exposure and HLA in healthy donors. In the PCR, 60 Vbeta and 13 Jbeta primers were used. Libraries were prepared by immunoSEQ multiplex PCR; TCRdb keeps only in-frame clonotypes and omits some of them. The sample table includes roughly 76,000 clones. Of note for this clone: Its antigen is unidentified.

Study outcomes and limitations: TCR beta V- and J-gene trimming was later associated with a missense DCLRE1C variant. Many donors shared some public TCRs, even though most TCR sequences were rare. Sequences of the TCR beta chain were said to predict the HLA-A and HLA-B alleles of most subjects accurately.

This sequence originates from a female donor in good health and CMV-seropositive. The specimen sequenced was PBMCs.

CDR3: CAISVLGDFREYLSSYEQYF. The CDR3 DNA is TGTGCCATCAGTGTCCTAGGGGATTTTCGTGAGTATTTGAGCTCCTACGAGCAGTACTTC. The chain recombines TRBV10-3 with TRBJ2-7; TRBD1 might be the D (5 bases). The CDR3 extends over 20 amino acids. Germline loops: CDR1 ENHRY, CDR2 SYGVKD. Trimming pared 4 bases from V and 0 bases from J, leaving 28 bases between.